This T cell receptor (beta chain) was profiled in a study of beta chain features in type 1 diabetes. Germline V CDR1 and CDR2: SQVTM, ANQGSEA. With 6 bases clipped from V and 5 bases from J, the junction kept 13 bases outside the gene matches. This CDR3 contains 16 residues. Every isolated RNA sample was fully reverse transcribed, so sequencing captured expressed TCRB transcripts. The assay was immunoSEQ multiplex PCR, and TCRdb's table has in-frame clones only and misses some. The sample has hundreds of thousands of clones, 15% seen once. Notes on the study in general: Junctions at VDJ sites from type 1 diabetes patients had fewer insertions and more deletions. Still unanswered here is whether HLA type influences TCRB rearrangement. Shortening that was moderate but significant affected the TCRB CDR3s of Type 1 diabetes patients in all four CD4+ subsets.

This clone has a handful of counts. Its antigen is not known. The sequenced sample consisted of naive CD4+ T cells from blood. The chain combines TRBV29-1 with TRBJ2-1; 10 nucleotides line up with TRBD2. This TCR was sampled from a man aged 18 to 30 with type 1 diabetes. The CDR3 nucleotides read TGCAGCGTGGATCTAAATTTTAGCGGGGGGAACAATGAGCAGTTCTTC. Encoded protein: CSVDLNFSGGNNEQFF.